This T cell receptor (beta chain) was profiled in a study of CD8+CD57+ T cells in acquired aplastic anemia. About the study: As sequenced from healthy donors, CD4+ cells averaged approximately 11 million reads.

With 0 bases clipped from V and 4 bases from J, the junction kept 4 bases outside the gene matches. The germline CDR1 and CDR2 sequences are GTSNPN and SVGIG (reference sequence). This CDR3 region has 15 residues. TCR beta VDJ and CDR3 profiles were obtained from a genomic DNA template. TCRdb called the reads again in MiXCR, with one record for every CDR3 protein. The table has 100,000 to 120,000 distinct CDR3 sequences, 40% to 65% seen once. Sequencing input: sorted CD4+, CD8+, or CD8+CD57+ T cells (not recorded which) from PBMCs. This chain connects TRBV30 to TRBJ2-1, with 9 bases lining up with TRBD2. The receptor's source is a human donor in good health, serving as a control. The CDR3 reads CAWSVTAGGYNEQFF. For the CDR3, the DNA is TGTGCCTGGAGTGTTACCGCGGGGGGGTACAATGAGCAGTTCTTC.